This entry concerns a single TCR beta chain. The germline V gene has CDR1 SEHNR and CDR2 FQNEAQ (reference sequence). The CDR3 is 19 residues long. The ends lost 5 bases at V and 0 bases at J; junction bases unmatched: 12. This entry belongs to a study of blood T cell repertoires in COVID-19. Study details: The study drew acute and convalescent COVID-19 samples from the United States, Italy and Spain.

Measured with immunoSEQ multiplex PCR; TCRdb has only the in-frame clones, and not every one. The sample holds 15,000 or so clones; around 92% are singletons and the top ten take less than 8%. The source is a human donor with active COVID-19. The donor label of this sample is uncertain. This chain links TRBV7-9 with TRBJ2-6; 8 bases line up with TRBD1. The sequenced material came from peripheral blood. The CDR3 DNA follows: TGTGCCAGCAGCCCCGCCCCGGGACAGGCCTTCTCTGGGGCCAACGTCCTGACTTTC. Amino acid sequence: CASSPAPGQAFSGANVLTF.